The T cell receptor beta chain described here comes from a study of cytomegalovirus exposure and HLA in healthy donors. It was with 60 Vbeta and 13 Jbeta primers that the PCR ran. Profiled with immunoSEQ multiplex PCR; TCRdb holds only in-frame clones, not every one. The sample consists of fewer than 350,000 clones, roughly 90% of them appearing once. After removal of 5 bases from V and 2 bases from J, the junction contained 7 bases not matched to a gene. From germline, CDR1 is LNHDA and CDR2 SQIVND (reference sequence). This CDR3 contains 18 residues. The sequence came from a young woman in good health and CMV-seronegative. This chain joins TRBV19 and TRBJ2-2; 14 nucleotides align to TRBD2. Sequencing was performed on PBMCs. The CDR3 sequence: CASSSRTSGGPNTGELFF. CDR3 in DNA: TGTGCCAGTAGTTCCAGGACTAGCGGGGGGCCAAACACCGGGGAGCTGTTTTTT.